A single sample is the source of the 15 T cell receptor beta chains below, sequenced in a study of cytomegalovirus exposure and HLA in healthy donors. The PCR used 60 Vbeta and 13 Jbeta primers. Clones were sequenced by immunoSEQ multiplex PCR, and TCRdb holds only the in-frame ones, with some missing. The sample includes under 90,000 clones. The source material was PBMCs. All receptors derive from a female donor in good health and CMV-seropositive.

The V call is TRBV5-4, the J call TRBJ2-1; D is ambiguous. This CDR3 has 13 residues. V was clipped by 0 bases and J by 5 bases, with 6 bases between them. From germline, CDR1 is SGHNT and CDR2 YYREEE (reference sequence). The chain's CDR3 is CASSLAGNNEQFF. For the CDR3, the DNA is TGTGCCAGCAGCTTGGCTGGCAACAATGAGCAGTTCTTC.

The genes are TRBV5-6 and TRBJ1-4; D is perhaps TRBD1 (5 bases). Trimming removed 4 bases at V and 7 bases at J, with 11 bases between. Germline V gives CDR1 SGHDT, CDR2 YYEEEE. CDR3 length: 13 residues. CDR3 DNA sequence: TGTGCCAGCAGCGCGAGGGGAGGTGAAAAACTGTTTTTT. Its protein product is CASSARGGEKLFF.

The genes are TRBV2 and TRBJ2-7; TRBD2 matches 9 bases. CDR1 and CDR2 from the germline V gene are SNHLY and FYNNEI. The length of the CDR3 is 14 residues. The ends lost 9 bases at V and 7 bases at J; junction bases unmatched: 13. CDR3: CASSTGTSSGEQYF. The CDR3, as DNA: TGTGCCAGTTCTACCGGGACTAGCTCCGGGGAGCAGTACTTC.

The chain combines TRBV19 with TRBJ1-5, with D uncertain. CDR3 length: 14 amino acids. Trimming shortened V by 0 bases and J by 1 base, and 4 bases separated the two germline ends. Germline loops: CDR1 LNHDA, CDR2 SQIVND (reference sequence). CDR3 nucleotides: TGTGCCAGTAGTATAGACAGAAGCAATCAGCCCCAGCATTTT. Protein product: CASSIDRSNQPQHF.

The chain uses TRBV28 and TRBJ2-5, with D tentatively TRBD1 (5 bases). The germline gives CDR1 MDHEN, CDR2 SYDVKM. Trimming took 5 bases from V and 4 from J, leaving 17 bases between them. CDR3 length: 15 amino acids. The CDR3, as DNA: TGTGCCAGCAGTCCGCAAAGGGGCGGCCGAGAGACCCAGTACTTC. It is translated as CASSPQRGGRETQYF.

This rearrangement joins TRBV29-1 to TRBJ1-4; D may be TRBD1 (5 bases). This CDR3 has 13 amino acids. Germline-derived CDR1 and CDR2 are SQVTM and ANQGSEA. Between the trimmed V and J ends, which lost 1 base and 8 bases, there was a span of 11 bases. CDR3 nucleotides: TGCAGCGTTGAAGGGGGGGAAGGCGAAAAACTGTTTTTT. As protein: CSVEGGEGEKLFF.

This chain links TRBV7-2 with TRBJ2-3, with 7 bases aligning to TRBD2. The CDR3 length is 15 residues. The J segment lost 2 bases and the V segment lost 5 bases, leaving 7 bases of the junction unmatched. Germline V gives CDR1 SGHTA, CDR2 FQGNSA. CDR3: CASSQSGVHTDTQYF. The CDR3 DNA sequence: TGTGCCAGCAGCCAAAGCGGGGTACACACAGATACGCAGTATTTT.

The V gene is TRBV6-5, the J gene TRBJ2-5; a possible D gene is TRBD2 (6 bases). Germline lookup yields CDR1 MNHEY and CDR2 SVGAGI. Trimming cost V 9 bases and J 0 bases, with 11 bases left between them. This CDR3 region has 13 residues. CDR3 sequence: CARGGMYQETQYF. DNA for the CDR3: TGTGCCAGGGGGGGAATGTACCAAGAGACCCAGTACTTC.

The rearrangement links TRBV7-3 to TRBJ2-3; weak D call: TRBD2 (6 bases). Germline V gene lookup returns CDR1 SGHTA and CDR2 FQGTGA. The V and J ends lost 4 bases and 4 bases respectively, with 12 bases between them. This CDR3 contains 14 residues. CDR3 amino acids: CASSSSGSPDTQYF. The DNA for the CDR3 is TGTGCCAGCAGCTCCTCCGGGAGCCCAGATACGCAGTATTTT.

The V call is TRBV18, the J call TRBJ1-2, with a possible D match to TRBD1 (5 bases). This CDR3 is built from 15 residues. Trimming stripped 0 bases from V and 1 base from J, with 9 bases between. Germline CDR1 and CDR2: KGHSH and LQKENI. The CDR3 coding sequence is TGTGCCAGCTCACCACCCCAGGGACTTAACTATGGCTACACCTTC. Protein: CASSPPQGLNYGYTF.

This chain connects TRBV18 to TRBJ2-1; possible D gene TRBD2, 6 bases. The CDR3 loop spans 16 amino acids. Germline assignment: CDR1 KGHSH and CDR2 LQKENI. The V end was cut by 4 bases, the J end by 6 bases, with 19 bases between. The CDR3 is CASSLTKTGVSNEQFF. The CDR3 bases are TGTGCCAGCTCACTAACCAAAACGGGAGTAAGCAATGAGCAGTTCTTC.

The V call is TRBV6-5, the J call TRBJ1-5; 10 nucleotides align to TRBD1. CDR3 length equals 14 residues. The V segment lost 6 bases and the J segment 4 bases; nucleotides outside the gene matches: 3. Germline assignment: CDR1 MNHEY and CDR2 SVGAGI. This CDR3 is CASRGTGVNQPQHF. The DNA for the CDR3 is TGTGCCAGCAGGGGGACAGGGGTAAATCAGCCCCAGCATTTT.

The chain joins TRBV1 to TRBJ2-1; the table names TRBD2, a call not compared with the DNA. TRBV1 is noted as a pseudogene. CDR3 length equals 14 residues. The CDR3 sequence: CTSSQEANLNEQFF. The DNA for the CDR3 is TGCACCAGCAGCCAAGAAGCGAACCTCAATGAGCAGTTCTTC.

The rearrangement links TRBV20-1 to TRBJ1-3, with D unclear. Trimming removed 4 bases at V and 2 bases at J, with 3 bases between. The CDR3 runs to 11 residues. From germline, CDR1 is DFQATT and CDR2 SNEGSKA (reference sequence). CDR3 region: CSATAGNTIYF. CDR3 bases: TGCAGTGCTACTGCTGGAAACACCATATATTTT.

This chain links TRBV6-5 with TRBJ2-7; 11 positions agree with TRBD2. Germline CDR1 MNHEY, CDR2 SVGAGI. J lost 7 bases, V lost 6 bases, and 8 bases had no gene match. CDR3 length equals 14 residues. CDR3 sequence: CASSGSGGAREQYF. Here the CDR3 DNA reads TGTGCCAGCAGCGGTAGCGGGGGGGCTCGGGAGCAGTACTTC.